These 22 T cell receptor beta chains share one sample of origin, sequenced in a study of TIL therapy for anti-PD-1-resistant metastatic lung cancer. The time point is: pre-treatment sample, taken before nivolumab and TIL therapy. Pleural nodules or supraclavicular lymph nodes made up most of the excised metastases sampled. The immunoSEQ assay was v3. Using immunoSEQ multiplex PCR, the repertoire was profiled, and TCRdb retains in-frame clones only, with some absent. This sample has fewer than 30,000 clones, with over 55% found just once. The specimen was tumor tissue, collected at baseline. These receptors all come from a woman aged 25 to 80 with non-small cell lung cancer.

The rearrangement joins TRBV20-1 to TRBJ1-1; D unresolved. This CDR3 contains 10 residues. Trimming cost V 6 bases and J 8 bases, with 10 bases left between them. From germline, CDR1 is DFQATT and CDR2 SNEGSKA (reference sequence). The CDR3 nucleotides read TGCAGTGCGGTCGGGTCAGAAGCTTTCTTT. This encodes CSAVGSEAFF.

This clone was found a few times. V usage is TRBV19 and J usage is TRBJ2-1, with D possibly TRBD1 on 6 matching bases. The germline gives CDR1 LNHDA, CDR2 SQIVND (reference sequence). With 4 bases removed from V and 5 bases from J, the gap between germline ends came to 27 bases. The CDR3 is 19 residues long. In nucleotides, the CDR3 is TGTGCCAGTAGTACCCTACCGGCCGGACAGTGCGACTATAACAATGAGCAGTTCTTC. It specifies CASSTLPAGQCDYNNEQFF.

The sample holds a few counts of this clone. V gene TRBV29-1 combines with J gene TRBJ2-2; TRBD1 agrees at 9 bases. The CDR3 runs 13 residues. V lost 7 bases, J lost 6 bases, and 6 bases stayed unmatched. Germline CDR1 is SQVTM and CDR2 is ANQGSEA. This CDR3 is CSAQGARAGELFF. The CDR3 coding sequence is TGCAGCGCACAGGGGGCGCGGGCCGGGGAGCTGTTTTTT.

The chain combines TRBV18 with TRBJ2-6; TRBD2 agrees at 7 bases. The V segment lost 6 bases and the J segment 0 bases; nucleotides outside the gene matches: 8. The CDR3 is 17 residues long. The V gene's germline CDR1 is KGHSH and CDR2 LQKENI. CDR3 DNA sequence: TGTGCCAGCTCCTTGGGAGGGTCCCTCTCTGGGGCCAACGTCCTGACTTTC. Amino acids: CASSLGGSLSGANVLTF.

This clone occurred a few times. The rearrangement links TRBV30 to TRBJ1-2, with 8 bases identical to TRBD1. The CDR3 length is 15 residues. From germline, CDR1 is GTSNPN and CDR2 SVGIG (reference sequence). The trim removed 3 bases at V and 7 bases at J, leaving 13 bases unmatched. CDR3: CAWSPGGARSGGYTF. The DNA for the CDR3 is TGTGCCTGGAGCCCAGGGGGCGCAAGGAGCGGTGGCTACACCTTC.

The V call is TRBV6-1, the J call TRBJ2-7; the match to TRBD1 covers 7 bases. Germline V gene sequence: CDR1 MNHNS, CDR2 SASEGT. The CDR3 runs to 13 residues. V gave up 4 bases and J gave up 1 base; unmatched junction bases: 1. As DNA, the CDR3 is TGTGCCAGCAGTGTGGACAGGTCCTACGAGCAGTACTTC. It translates to CASSVDRSYEQYF.

The chain employs TRBV19 and TRBJ1-2; no clear D gene. V lost 4 bases to trimming and J lost 5 bases, with 11 bases between them. The CDR3 is made up of 13 amino acids. CDR1 LNHDA and CDR2 SQIVND come from the germline V gene (reference sequence). The CDR3 loop is CASSNLGRYGYTF. The CDR3 coding sequence is TGTGCCAGTAGTAATTTAGGGAGGTATGGCTACACCTTC.

DNA of the CDR3: TGTGCCAGCAGTGAGGGCCCAGCCCCTTCCTACGAGCAGTACTTC. Protein: CASSEGPAPSYEQYF. The gene calls are TRBV6-4 and TRBJ2-7; D uncertain. CDR1 is MRHNA and CDR2 is SNTAGT in the germline V gene. There are 15 residues in the CDR3. V was cut by 3 bases and J by 1 base, with 13 bases left in between.

This clone is medium-sized by share. V is TRBV5-1 and J is TRBJ2-3; perhaps TRBD2 as D (6 bases). The germline V gene has CDR1 SGHRS and CDR2 YFSETQ. Trimming took 5 bases from V and 2 from J, leaving 18 bases between them. The CDR3 consists of 16 residues. CDR3 amino acids: CASSVVGRGDTDTQYF. The DNA of the CDR3 is TGCGCCAGCAGTGTGGTAGGGCGCGGGGACACAGATACGCAGTATTTT.

The V gene is TRBV6-5, the J gene TRBJ1-1; a weak D match, TRBD1 (6 bases). The CDR3 sequence is 15 residues long. Germline V lookup: CDR1 MNHEY, CDR2 SVGAGI. The germline V and J ends were trimmed by 7 bases and 6 bases, with 21 bases remaining between them. The CDR3 region has the DNA TGTGCCAGCAATAACCCTAAGGGGGGTGTGCCTGAAGCTTTCTTT. Amino acids: CASNNPKGGVPEAFF.

This chain connects TRBV7-9 to TRBJ2-1; D not resolved. CDR1 SEHNR and CDR2 FQNEAQ come from the germline V gene (reference sequence). The CDR3 runs 15 residues. V gave up 1 base and J gave up 4 bases, with 11 bases separating them. DNA for the CDR3: TGTGCCAGCAGCTTAGGAGGCCCTGATTACAATGAGCAGTTCTTC. Translating gives CASSLGGPDYNEQFF.

This chain links TRBV13 with TRBJ2-3; D is tentatively TRBD1 or TRBD2 (6 bases each). Germline V CDR1 and CDR2: PRHDT, FYEKMQ (reference sequence). V was clipped by 5 bases and J by 5 bases, with 17 bases between them. The CDR3 consists of 15 residues. The CDR3 bases are TGTGCCAGCAGCATGTCTCGCGGAGGGGGAGATACGCAGTATTTT. Its protein product is CASSMSRGGGDTQYF.

The gene calls are TRBV29-1 and TRBJ2-3; D is ambiguous. Germline assignment: CDR1 SQVTM and CDR2 ANQGSEA. The germline V and J ends were trimmed by 8 bases and 2 bases, with 8 bases remaining between them. The CDR3 runs to 11 residues. The CDR3 nucleotides are TGCAGCCCCCCCCACACAGATACGCAGTATTTT. Amino acids: CSPPHTDTQYF.

The V call is TRBV27, the J call TRBJ2-2; no clear D gene. V was clipped by 2 bases and J by 4 bases, with 11 bases between them. Germline V gene lookup returns CDR1 MNHEY and CDR2 SMNVEV (reference sequence). This CDR3 has 15 residues. The CDR3 DNA reads TGTGCCAGCAGTTTAGGATACAGCATCACCGGGGAGCTGTTTTTT. As protein: CASSLGYSITGELFF.

The chain uses TRBV11-2 and TRBJ2-7, with D perhaps assigned TRBD1 or TRBD2 (5 bases each). The germline gives CDR1 SGHAT, CDR2 FQNNGV. V was trimmed by 5 bases and J by 3 bases, leaving 23 bases between them. The CDR3 has 17 residues. CDR3 sequence: CASSPEVRETALYEQYF. The CDR3 region has the DNA TGTGCCAGCAGCCCAGAGGTGAGGGAGACAGCGCTCTACGAGCAGTACTTC.

The V gene is TRBV12-1, the J gene TRBJ2-3; the table's D call, TRBD2, has no DNA check behind it. TRBV12-1 is a listed pseudogene. This CDR3 has 13 residues. The chain's CDR3 is CASRRDWIDTQYF. The CDR3 nucleotides are TGTGCCAGCAGACGCGACTGGATAGATACGCAGTATTTT.

This chain joins TRBV7-8 and TRBJ2-7, with 8 bases matching TRBD1. V dropped 0 bases and J dropped 4; count of bases not matched to a gene: 5. Germline assignment: CDR1 SGHVS and CDR2 FQNEAQ. The CDR3 spans 15 residues. DNA for the CDR3: TGTGCCAGCAGCTTAGCCCCAGGGGGCGGTTACGAGCAGTACTTC. This translates into CASSLAPGGGYEQYF.

The chain is built from TRBV21-1 and TRBJ1-2. TRBV21-1 has pseudogene status. The CDR3 covers 15 residues. In nucleotides, the CDR3 is TGTGCCAGCAGCATCCCCAAGCACGGTTACTATGGCTACACCTTC. The encoded protein is CASSIPKHGYYGYTF.

This clone was seen a few times. The rearrangement links TRBV30 to TRBJ1-1; 7 positions agree with TRBD1. V was pared by 7 bases and J by 0 bases, with 8 bases of the junction left unmatched. Germline CDR1 GTSNPN, CDR2 SVGIG (reference sequence). This CDR3 is 14 amino acids long. The CDR3 coding sequence is TGTGCCTTGTCAGCCGGGACAGTGAACACTGAAGCTTTCTTT. It is translated as CALSAGTVNTEAFF.

This clone turned up a few times. This chain uses TRBV5-6 with TRBJ2-1, with no clear D. Trimming left V 4 bases short and J 4 bases short, with 15 bases between. The germline CDR1 and CDR2 sequences are SGHDT and YYEEEE. This CDR3 has 15 amino acids. CDR3 DNA sequence: TGTGCCAGCAGCCCAGGTTTGTTGGAGTACAATGAGCAGTTCTTC. This sequence encodes CASSPGLLEYNEQFF.

The chain combines TRBV10-3 with TRBJ2-2, with 8 positions matching TRBD1. Germline trimming cut 10 bases from V and 1 base from J; bases unmatched to any gene: 5. Germline assignment: CDR1 ENHRY and CDR2 SYGVKD. The length of the CDR3 is 14 residues. CDR3 DNA: TGTGCCACCTTGGACAGGGAGAACACCGGGGAGCTGTTTTTT. Residues: CATLDRENTGELFF.

This chain joins TRBV5-5 and TRBJ2-5; D not resolved. Looked up from germline, CDR1 is SGHKS and CDR2 is YYEKEE (reference sequence). V was trimmed by 0 bases and J by 0 bases, leaving 6 bases between them. The CDR3 loop spans 14 amino acids. CDR3 amino acids: CASSLVTDQETQYF. CDR3 nucleotide sequence: TGTGCCAGCAGCTTGGTTACAGACCAAGAGACCCAGTACTTC.